This T cell receptor (beta chain) was sequenced in a study of T cell repertoires in cytomegalovirus infection. Study-level information: In public TCR beta signatures, there were indications of both CMV infection and matching HLA type. Points from the study as a whole: Totalled public TCR beta family frequency picked out people who carried CMV plus the relevant HLA.

This clonotype was counted at least ten times. What it binds is unknown. TCRdb called the reads again in MiXCR, with one record for every CDR3 protein. The table records 200,000 to 250,000 distinct CDR3 sequences, about 7% of them present only once. The CDR3 is 14 amino acids. The V and J ends lost 1 base and 0 bases respectively, with 9 bases between them. Germline CDR1 reads SQVTM; CDR2 reads ANQGSEA. This chain joins TRBV29-1 and TRBJ1-1; a possible D gene is TRBD1 (5 bases). The TCR sequence derives from a human donor in good health (CMV status not recorded). Some clones in this sample may be carry-over from other donors' samples. The sequencing sample was made of PBMCs. CDR3 region: CSVEGQLVNTEAFF. CDR3 nucleotide sequence: TGCAGCGTTGAAGGACAGCTAGTGAACACTGAAGCTTTCTTT.